Reported below is one T cell receptor (beta chain). Its specificity is unknown. This entry comes from a study of cytomegalovirus exposure and HLA in healthy donors. Study observations and caveats: Indistinguishable V segments such as TRBV6-2 and TRBV6-3 were excluded.

Amplification used 60 Vbeta primers and 13 Jbeta primers. Only in-frame clones appear in the TCRdb table, and some are missing; sequencing was by immunoSEQ multiplex PCR. The sample lists about 190,000 clones; approximately 86% were seen once. The V segment lost 6 bases and the J segment 2 bases; nucleotides outside the gene matches: 4. The germline gives CDR1 MDHEN, CDR2 SYDVKM. This CDR3 contains 14 residues. V gene TRBV28 combines with J gene TRBJ1-2, with 9 bases matching TRBD1. Sequenced input: PBMCs. The TCR originated in a boy aged 2 to 10 in good health and CMV-seronegative. The CDR3 spells CASRGQGLNYGYTF. The CDR3, as DNA: TGTGCCAGCAGGGGACAGGGCCTCAACTATGGCTACACCTTC.